This T cell receptor beta chain was recovered during a study of blood T cell repertoires in COVID-19. Study-wide background: Collection of acute and convalescent COVID-19 samples took place in the United States, Italy and Spain. PBMCs, B-cell-depleted T cells, or T cells were the source of the cDNA or gDNA that made up the material.

The CDR3 has 16 amino acids. Germline CDR1 is MGHRA and CDR2 is YSYEKL. V dropped 3 bases and J dropped 0 bases, with 11 bases sitting between them. Per the authors' pipeline: Reference gene primer amplification gave estimated nucleated cell counts. Generated by immunoSEQ multiplex PCR, the TCRdb table keeps only in-frame clones and is missing some. D and trimming come from the DNA, and the V and J calls and clone size come from that table. The profile shows fewer than 250,000 clones, around 84% of them singletons. The gene calls are TRBV4-1 and TRBJ1-4; D is unresolved. Sequences were obtained from peripheral blood. The receptor's source is a human donor in a cohort sampled during active COVID-19. The CDR3 DNA reads TGCGCCAGCAGCCAGTGGCCGCAGACAACTAATGAAAAACTGTTTTTT. Amino acids: CASSQWPQTTNEKLFF.